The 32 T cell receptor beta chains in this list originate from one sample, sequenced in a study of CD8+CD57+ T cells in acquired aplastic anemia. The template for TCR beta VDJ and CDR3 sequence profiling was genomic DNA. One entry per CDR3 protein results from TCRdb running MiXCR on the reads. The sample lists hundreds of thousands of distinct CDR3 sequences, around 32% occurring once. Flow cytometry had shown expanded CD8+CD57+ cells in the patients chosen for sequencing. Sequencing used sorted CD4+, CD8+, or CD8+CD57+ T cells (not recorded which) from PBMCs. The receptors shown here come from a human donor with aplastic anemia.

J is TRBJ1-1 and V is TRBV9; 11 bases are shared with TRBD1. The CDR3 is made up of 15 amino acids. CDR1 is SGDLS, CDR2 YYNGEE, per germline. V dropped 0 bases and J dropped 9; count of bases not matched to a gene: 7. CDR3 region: CASSVEGQGVNKAFF. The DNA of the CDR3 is TGTGCCAGCAGCGTAGAGGGACAGGGGGTGAATAAAGCTTTCTTT.

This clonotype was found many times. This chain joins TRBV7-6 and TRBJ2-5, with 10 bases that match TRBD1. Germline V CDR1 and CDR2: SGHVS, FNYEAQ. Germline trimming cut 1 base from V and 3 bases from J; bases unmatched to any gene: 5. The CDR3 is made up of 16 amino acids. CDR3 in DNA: TGTGCCAGCAGCTTAGGGGCGACAGGGGGCAAAGAGACCCAGTACTTC. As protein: CASSLGATGGKETQYF.

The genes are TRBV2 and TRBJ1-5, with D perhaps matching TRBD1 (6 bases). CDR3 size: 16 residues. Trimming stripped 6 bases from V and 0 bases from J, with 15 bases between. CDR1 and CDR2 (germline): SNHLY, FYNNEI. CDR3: CASRVGGGGSNQPQHF. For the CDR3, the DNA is TGTGCCAGCAGAGTAGGGGGGGGAGGTAGCAATCAGCCCCAGCATTTT.

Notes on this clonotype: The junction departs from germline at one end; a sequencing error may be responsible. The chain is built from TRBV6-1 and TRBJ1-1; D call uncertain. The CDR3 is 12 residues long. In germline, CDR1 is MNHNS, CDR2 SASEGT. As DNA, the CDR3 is TGTGCCAGCAGAAGCCTGAACACTGGAGCTTTCTTT. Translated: CASRSLNTGAFF.

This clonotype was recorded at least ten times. DNA of the CDR3: TGTGCCATCAGCCAGACAGCTACAGATGAGCAGTTCTTC. This translates into CAISQTATDEQFF. The J gene is TRBJ2-1, the V gene TRBV10-3; tentative D call: TRBD1 (5 bases). Germline CDR1 and CDR2: ENHRY and SYGVKD. This CDR3 is 13 amino acids long. Deletions cut 6 bases from V and 8 bases from J, with 14 bases between.

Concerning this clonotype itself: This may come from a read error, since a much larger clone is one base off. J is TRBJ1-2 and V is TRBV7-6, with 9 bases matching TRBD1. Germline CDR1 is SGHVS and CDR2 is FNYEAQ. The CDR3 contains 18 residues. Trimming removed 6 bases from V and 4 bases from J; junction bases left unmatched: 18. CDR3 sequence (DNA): TGTGCCAGCAGGGAGAAAATAGGGGACAGGGAGACCAGCTATGGCTACACCTTC. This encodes CASREKIGDRETSYGYTF. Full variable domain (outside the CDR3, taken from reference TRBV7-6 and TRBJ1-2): GAGVSQSPRYKVTKRGQDVALRCDPISGHVSLYWYRQALGQGPEFLTYFNYEAQQDKSGLPNDRFSAERPEGSISTLTIQRTEQRDSAMYRCASREKIGDRETSYGYTFGSGTRLTVV.

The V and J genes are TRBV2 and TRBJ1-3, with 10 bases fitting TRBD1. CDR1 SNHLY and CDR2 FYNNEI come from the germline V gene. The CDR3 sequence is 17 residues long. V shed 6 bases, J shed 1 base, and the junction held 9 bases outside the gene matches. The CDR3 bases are TGTGCCAGCAGCGAGACAGGGGGCCCCTTTTCTGGAAACACCATATATTTT. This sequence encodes CASSETGGPFSGNTIYF.

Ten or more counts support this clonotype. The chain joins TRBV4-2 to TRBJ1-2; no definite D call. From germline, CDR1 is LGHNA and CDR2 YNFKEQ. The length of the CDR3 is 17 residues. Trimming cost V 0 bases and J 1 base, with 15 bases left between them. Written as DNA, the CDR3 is TGTGCCAGCAGCCAAGATCGGGCCAGCAACCTTAACTATGGCTACACCTTC. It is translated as CASSQDRASNLNYGYTF.

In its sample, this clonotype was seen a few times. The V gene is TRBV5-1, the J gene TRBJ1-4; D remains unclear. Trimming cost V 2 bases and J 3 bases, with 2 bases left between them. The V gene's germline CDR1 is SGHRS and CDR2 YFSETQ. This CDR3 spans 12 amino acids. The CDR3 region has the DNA TGCGCCAGCAGCTTTTCTAATGAAAAACTGTTTTTT. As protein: CASSFSNEKLFF.

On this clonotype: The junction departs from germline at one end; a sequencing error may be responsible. CDR3 loop: CASKKASNTGELVF. In DNA, the CDR3 is TGTGCCAGCAAGAAGGCCTCGAACACCGGGGAGCTGGTTTTT. This chain links TRBV5-5 with TRBJ2-2, with D maybe TRBD2 (5 bases). The CDR3 is made up of 14 amino acids. The germline V gene encodes CDR1 SGHKS and CDR2 YYEKEE (reference sequence).

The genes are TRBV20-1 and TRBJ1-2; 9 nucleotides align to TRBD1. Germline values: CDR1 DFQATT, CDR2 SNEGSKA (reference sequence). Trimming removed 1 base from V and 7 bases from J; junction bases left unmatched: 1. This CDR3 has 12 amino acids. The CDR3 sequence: CSARGQGVGYTF. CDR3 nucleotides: TGCAGTGCTAGAGGACAGGGGGTTGGCTACACCTTC.

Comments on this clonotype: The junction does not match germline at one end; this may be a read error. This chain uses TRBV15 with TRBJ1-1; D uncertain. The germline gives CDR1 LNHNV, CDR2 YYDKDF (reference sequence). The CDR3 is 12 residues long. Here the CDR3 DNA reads TGTGCACCAGCGGGCGGTGACACTGAAGCTTTCTTC. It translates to CAPAGGDTEAFF.

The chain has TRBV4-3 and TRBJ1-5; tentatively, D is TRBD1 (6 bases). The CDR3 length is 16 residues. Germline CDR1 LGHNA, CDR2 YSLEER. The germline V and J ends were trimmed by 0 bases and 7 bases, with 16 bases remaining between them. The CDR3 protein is CASSQDQGLFSQPQHF. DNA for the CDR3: TGCGCCAGCAGCCAAGATCAGGGGCTATTTTCACAGCCCCAGCATTTT.

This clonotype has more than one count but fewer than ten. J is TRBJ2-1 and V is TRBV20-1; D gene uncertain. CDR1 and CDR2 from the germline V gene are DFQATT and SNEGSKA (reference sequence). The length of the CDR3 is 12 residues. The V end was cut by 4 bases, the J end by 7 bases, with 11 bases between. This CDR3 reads CSAKRSLNEQFF. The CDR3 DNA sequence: TGCAGTGCTAAGAGGTCCCTAAATGAGCAGTTCTTC.

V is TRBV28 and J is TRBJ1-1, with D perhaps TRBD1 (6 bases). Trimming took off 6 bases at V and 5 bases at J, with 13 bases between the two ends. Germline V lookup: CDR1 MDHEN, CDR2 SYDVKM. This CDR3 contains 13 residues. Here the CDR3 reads CASSQGHETEAFF. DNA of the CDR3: TGTGCCAGCAGCCAGGGACATGAGACTGAAGCTTTCTTT.

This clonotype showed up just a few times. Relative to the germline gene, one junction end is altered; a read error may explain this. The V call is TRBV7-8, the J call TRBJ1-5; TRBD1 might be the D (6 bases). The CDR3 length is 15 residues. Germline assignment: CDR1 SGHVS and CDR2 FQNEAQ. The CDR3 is CASSDYRDSDQPQHF. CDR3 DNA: TGTGCCAGCAGCGACTACAGGGATAGCGATCAGCCCCAGCATTTT.

The CDR3 nucleotides are TGTGCCAGCAGCCGAAGCGGTATCGGGTACGAGCAGTACTTC. The encoded protein is CASSRSGIGYEQYF. The V and J genes are TRBV13 and TRBJ2-7; a weak D match, TRBD2 (5 bases). The CDR3 consists of 14 residues. Germline V lookup: CDR1 PRHDT, CDR2 FYEKMQ (reference sequence). V was shortened by 5 bases and J by 4 bases, with 15 bases between the two germline ends.

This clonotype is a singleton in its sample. The CDR3 sequence is CATSEGQPNQPQHF. The CDR3 bases are TGTGCCACCTCCGAAGGGCAGCCCAATCAGCCCCAGCATTTT. This rearrangement joins TRBV7-9 to TRBJ1-5, with D hard to call. The CDR3 loop spans 14 amino acids. The V end was cut by 10 bases, the J end by 3 bases, with 16 bases between. Germline-derived CDR1 and CDR2 are SEHNR and FQNEAQ (reference sequence).

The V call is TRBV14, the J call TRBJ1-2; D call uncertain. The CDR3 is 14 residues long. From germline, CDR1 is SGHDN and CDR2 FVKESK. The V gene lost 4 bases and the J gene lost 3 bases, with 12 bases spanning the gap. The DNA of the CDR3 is TGTGCCAGCAGCCCCTCCCCGGGCGACTATGGCTACACCTTC. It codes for CASSPSPGDYGYTF.

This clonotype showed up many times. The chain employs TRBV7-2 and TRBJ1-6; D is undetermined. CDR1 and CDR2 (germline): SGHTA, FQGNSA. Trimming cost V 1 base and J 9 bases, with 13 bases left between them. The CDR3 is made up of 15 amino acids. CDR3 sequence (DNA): TGTGCCAGCAGCTTAGTGCCATCCACGTCTTCACCCCTCCACTTT. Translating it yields CASSLVPSTSSPLHF.

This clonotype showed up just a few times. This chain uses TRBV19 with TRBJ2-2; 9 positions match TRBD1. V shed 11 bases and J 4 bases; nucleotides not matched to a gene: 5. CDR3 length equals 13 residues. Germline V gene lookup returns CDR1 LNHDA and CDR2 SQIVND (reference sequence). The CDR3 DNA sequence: TGTGCCTGGGACAGGGTCGGCACCGGGGAGCTGTTTTTT. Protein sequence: CAWDRVGTGELFF.

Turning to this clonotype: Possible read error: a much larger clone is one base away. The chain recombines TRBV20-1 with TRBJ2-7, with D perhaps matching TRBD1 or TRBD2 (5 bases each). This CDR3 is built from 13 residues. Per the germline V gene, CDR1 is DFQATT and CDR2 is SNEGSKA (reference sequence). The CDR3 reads CSARYRGAYERYF. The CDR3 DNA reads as TGCAGTGCTAGATATCGGGGCGCCTACGAGCGGTACTTC.

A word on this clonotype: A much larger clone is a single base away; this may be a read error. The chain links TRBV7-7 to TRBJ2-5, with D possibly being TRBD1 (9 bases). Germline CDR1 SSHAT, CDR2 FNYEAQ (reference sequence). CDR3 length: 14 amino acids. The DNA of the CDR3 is TGTGCTAGCAGCTTAGGACAGGGGCGGGAGGCCCAGTACTTC. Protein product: CASSLGQGREAQYF.

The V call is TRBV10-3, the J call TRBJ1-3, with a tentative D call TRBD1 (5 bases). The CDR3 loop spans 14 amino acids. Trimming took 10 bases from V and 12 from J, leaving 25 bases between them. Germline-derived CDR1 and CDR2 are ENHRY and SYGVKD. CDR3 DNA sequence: TGTGCCACAAGGGACTTCGAGGTAGGAGACATCATATATTTT. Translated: CATRDFEVGDIIYF.

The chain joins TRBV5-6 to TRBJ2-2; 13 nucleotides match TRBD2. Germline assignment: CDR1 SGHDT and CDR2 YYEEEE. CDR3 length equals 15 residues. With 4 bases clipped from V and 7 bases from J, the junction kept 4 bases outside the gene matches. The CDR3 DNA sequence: TGTGCCAGCAGCCGGACTAGCGGGAGCGTCGGGGAGCTGTTTTTT. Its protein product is CASSRTSGSVGELFF.

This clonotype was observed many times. This CDR3 reads CSVEDGFRGPGTEAFF. Here the CDR3 DNA reads TGCAGCGTTGAAGATGGTTTTCGGGGGCCGGGGACTGAAGCTTTCTTT. The chain has TRBV29-1 and TRBJ1-1; TRBD1 is a possible D gene (6 bases). V gave up 0 bases and J gave up 5 bases, with 19 bases separating them. Germline-derived CDR1 and CDR2 are SQVTM and ANQGSEA. The CDR3 is 16 residues long.

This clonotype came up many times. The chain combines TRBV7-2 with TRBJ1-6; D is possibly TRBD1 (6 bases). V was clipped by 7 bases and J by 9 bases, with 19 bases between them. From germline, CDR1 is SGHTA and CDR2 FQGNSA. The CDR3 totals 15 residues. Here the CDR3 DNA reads TGTGCCAGCATCCCACGGGGGCCAGTAGGTTCACCCCTCCACTTT. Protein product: CASIPRGPVGSPLHF. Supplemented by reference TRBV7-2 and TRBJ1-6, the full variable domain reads GAGVSQSPSNKVTEKGKDVELRCDPISGHTALYWYRQSLGQGLEFLIYFQGNSAPDKSGLPSDRFSAERTGGSVSTLTIQRTQQEDSAVYLCASIPRGPVGSPLHFGNGTRLTVT.

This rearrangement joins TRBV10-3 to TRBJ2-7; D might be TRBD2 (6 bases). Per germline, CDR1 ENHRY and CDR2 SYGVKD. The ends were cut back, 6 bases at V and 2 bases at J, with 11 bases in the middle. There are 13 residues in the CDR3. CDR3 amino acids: CAISGSGAYEQYF. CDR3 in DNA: TGTGCCATCAGCGGGAGTGGCGCCTACGAGCAGTACTTC.

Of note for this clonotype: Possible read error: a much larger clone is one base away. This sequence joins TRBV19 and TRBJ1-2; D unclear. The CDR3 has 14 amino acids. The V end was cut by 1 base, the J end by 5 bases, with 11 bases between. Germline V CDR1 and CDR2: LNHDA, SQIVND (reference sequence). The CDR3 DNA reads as TGTGCCAGTAGTATAGTGATAGAGGGTTATGGCTACACCTTC. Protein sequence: CASSIVIEGYGYTF.

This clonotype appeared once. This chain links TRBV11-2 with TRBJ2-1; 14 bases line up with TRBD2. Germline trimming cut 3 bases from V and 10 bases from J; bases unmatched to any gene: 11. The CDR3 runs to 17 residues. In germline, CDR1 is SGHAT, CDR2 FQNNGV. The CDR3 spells CASSLSRLAGGLGEQFF. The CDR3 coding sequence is TGTGCCAGCAGCTTGTCTAGACTAGCGGGGGGGCTGGGCGAGCAGTTCTTC.

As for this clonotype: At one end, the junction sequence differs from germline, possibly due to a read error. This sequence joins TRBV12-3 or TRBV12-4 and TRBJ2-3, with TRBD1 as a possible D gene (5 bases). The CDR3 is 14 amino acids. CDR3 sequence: CASSLDPQADAQYF. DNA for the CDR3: TGTGCCAGCAGTTTAGACCCACAGGCAGATGCGCAGTATTTT.

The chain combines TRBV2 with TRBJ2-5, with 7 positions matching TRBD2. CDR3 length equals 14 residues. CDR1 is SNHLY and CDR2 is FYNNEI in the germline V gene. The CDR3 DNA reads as TGTGCTAGAGACATGAGCGGGACCGGGGAGACCCAGTACTTC. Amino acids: CARDMSGTGETQYF.